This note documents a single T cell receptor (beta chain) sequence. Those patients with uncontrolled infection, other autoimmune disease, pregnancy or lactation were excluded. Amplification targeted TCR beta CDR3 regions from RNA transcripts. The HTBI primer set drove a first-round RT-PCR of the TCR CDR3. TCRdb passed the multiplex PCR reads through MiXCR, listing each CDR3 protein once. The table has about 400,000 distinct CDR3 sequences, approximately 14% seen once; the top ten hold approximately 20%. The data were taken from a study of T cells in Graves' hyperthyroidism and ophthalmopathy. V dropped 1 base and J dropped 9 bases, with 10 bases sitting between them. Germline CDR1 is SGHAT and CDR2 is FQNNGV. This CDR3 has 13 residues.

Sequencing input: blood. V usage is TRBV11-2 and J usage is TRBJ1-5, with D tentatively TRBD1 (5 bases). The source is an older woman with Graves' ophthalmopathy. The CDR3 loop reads CASSLGQKGPQHF. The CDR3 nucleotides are TGTGCCAGCAGCTTAGGACAGAAAGGGCCCCAGCATTTT. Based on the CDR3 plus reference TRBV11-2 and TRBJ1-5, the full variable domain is EAGVAQSPRYKIIEKRQSVAFWCNPISGHATLYWYQQILGQGPKLLIQFQNNGVVDDSQLPKDRFSAERLKGVDSTLKIQPAKLEDSAVYLCASSLGQKGPQHFGDGTRLSIL.